What follows describes a single T cell receptor beta chain. Its target is not known. These data are taken from a study of cytomegalovirus exposure and HLA in healthy donors. Study-wide findings and caveats: The listing of roughly 160 TCR beta chains classed them as cytomegalovirus-associated. It was found in a later analysis that first-cohort TCR clusters tended to co-occur in the 100 to 150 validation repertoires. Reported results showed that the classifier diagnosed cytomegalovirus status with high specificity and sensitivity. Under in vitro conditions, a few CMV-associated chains were confirmed as specific for CMV antigens.

TCRdb's table, derived via immunoSEQ multiplex PCR, lists solely in-frame clones and lacks some. In the table there are about 150,000 clones, about nine tenths of which are singletons. There are 11 residues in the CDR3. Germline loops: CDR1 KGHSH, CDR2 LQKENI. Deletions cut 5 bases from V and 9 bases from J, with 8 bases between. J is TRBJ2-1 and V is TRBV18; tentative D call: TRBD2 (5 bases). This TCR was sampled from a man younger than 35 in good health and CMV-seronegative. Input material: PBMCs. The CDR3 spells CASSESGEQFF. CDR3 DNA sequence: TGTGCCAGCTCAGAAAGCGGTGAGCAGTTCTTC.